These T cell receptor beta chains were read from a single sample in a study of shared clonotypes between healthy human individuals. The protocol was immunoSEQ multiplex PCR, while the TCRdb copy is restricted to in-frame clones and leaves out a portion. Of about 700,000 clones detected, approximately 79% appear once; the ten largest clones hold approximately 1.6%. The sequenced sample consisted of memory CD4+ T cells sorted from blood. The receptor source for this set is a woman in her twenties or thirties in good health. Each CDR3 is given with its conserved first and last residue. D genes are given only for firm matches. Part of the rows lack a size; the others show once, few, many or a class for expanded clones.

TRBD1	TRBV14	TRBJ2-7	.	CASSTHRDSTLYEQYF	TGTGCCAGCAGCACCCACCGGGACAGCACTCTCTACGAGCAGTACTTC
.	TRBV10-1	TRBJ1-1	.	CASRGTVNTEAFF	TGCGCCAGCAGAGGGACTGTGAACACTGAAGCTTTCTTT
.	TRBV29-1	TRBJ1-1	.	CSVLRDMNTEAFF	TGCAGCGTGCTCCGGGACATGAACACTGAAGCTTTCTTT
.	TRBV6-1	TRBJ2-7	.	CATRGESYEQYF	TGTGCCACCAGGGGGGAGTCCTACGAGCAGTACTTC
.	TRBV2	TRBJ1-5	few	CASNHMGQPQHF	TGTGCCAGCAACCACATGGGCCAGCCCCAGCATTTT
.	TRBV7-9	TRBJ2-7	once	CASSLGAGSRGLTYEQYF	TGTGCCAGCAGCTTAGGAGCAGGGTCCCGGGGTCTAACCTACGAGCAGTACTTC
TRBD2	TRBV2	TRBJ2-3	few	CASSGRGSATDTQYF	TGTGCCAGCAGTGGTCGCGGGAGTGCGACAGATACGCAGTATTTT
.	TRBV5-4	TRBJ1-1	.	CASSLDRQNTEAFF	TGTGCCAGCAGCTTGGACAGACAGAACACTGAAGCTTTCTTT
.	TRBV28	TRBJ1-2	.	CAVSRAVYGYTF	TGTGCCGTCTCGCGAGCGGTCTATGGCTACACCTTC
.	TRBV29-1	TRBJ2-2	.	CSVESGGPNTGELFF	TGCAGCGTTGAGTCTGGGGGACCAAACACCGGGGAGCTGTTTTTT
.	TRBV28	TRBJ2-7	.	CASSFLWGGTYEQYF	TGTGCCAGCAGTTTCTTGTGGGGGGGCACCTACGAGCAGTACTTC
.	TRBV5-4	TRBJ1-2	few	CASSVDGLGGYTF	TGTGCCAGCAGCGTCGACGGCCTAGGGGGCTACACCTTC
.	TRBV18	TRBJ1-2	.	CASSPGGDYGYTF	TGTGCCAGCTCCCCCGGGGGGGACTATGGCTACACCTTC
TRBD2	TRBV5-1	TRBJ2-2	.	CASSPLAGGPSGELFF	TGCGCCAGCAGCCCTTTAGCGGGAGGCCCTTCCGGGGAGCTGTTTTTT
TRBD1	TRBV25-1	TRBJ2-2	.	CASSERQGSYNTGELFF	TGTGCCAGCAGTGAAAGACAGGGGTCCTATAACACCGGGGAGCTGTTTTTT
TRBD2	TRBV28	TRBJ2-1	.	CASSLGGSNEQFF	TGTGCCAGCAGTTTAGGCGGGAGCAATGAGCAGTTCTTC
.	TRBV6-5	TRBJ2-2	.	CASSYQSSFGTGELFF	TGTGCCAGCAGTTACCAGTCTAGTTTCGGCACCGGGGAGCTGTTTTTT
.	TRBV28	TRBJ1-5	.	CASSLEQLINQPQHF	TGTGCCAGCAGTCTTGAACAGCTCATCAATCAGCCCCAGCATTTT
.	TRBV5-4	TRBJ2-5	.	CASSFPSVKETQYF	TGTGCCAGCAGCTTTCCGTCGGTCAAAGAGACCCAGTACTTC
.	TRBV6-1	TRBJ1-5	.	CASRQTRDSNQPQHF	TGTGCCAGCAGACAAACACGCGATAGCAATCAGCCCCAGCATTTT
.	TRBV5-6	TRBJ1-1	.	CASSLGTGGPFEAFF	TGTGCCAGCAGCTTAGGCACGGGAGGGCCTTTTGAAGCTTTCTTT
TRBD2	TRBV27	TRBJ2-3	.	CASSRLAGYGVTVYF	TGTGCCAGCAGTCGCCTAGCGGGCTACGGGGTTACGGTATATTTT
.	TRBV2	TRBJ1-1	.	CASRVGGAFF	TGTGCCAGCCGGGTCGGAGGAGCTTTCTTT
.	TRBV11-1	TRBJ1-5	.	CASSFGESEPQHF	TGTGCCAGCAGCTTTGGGGAATCGGAGCCCCAGCATTTT
TRBD1	TRBV5-1	TRBJ1-2	few	CASSLGNTQGVYGYTF	TGCGCCAGCAGCTTGGGCAATACACAGGGGGTGTATGGCTACACCTTC
.	TRBV7-9	TRBJ2-1	.	CASSLSGGEQFF	TGTGCCAGCAGCTTAAGTGGGGGTGAGCAGTTCTTC
.	TRBV5-4	TRBJ2-2	.	CASSSRGVNTGELFF	TGTGCCAGCAGCTCCAGGGGTGTGAACACCGGGGAGCTGTTTTTT
.	TRBV18	TRBJ1-2	few	CASSISQGRENGYTF	TGTGCCAGCTCAATCTCCCAGGGCCGCGAAAATGGCTACACCTTC
.	TRBV9	TRBJ1-3	.	CASSVATGKRPGNTIYF	TGTGCCAGCAGCGTAGCTACAGGGAAGAGACCTGGAAACACCATATATTTT
.	TRBV7-2	TRBJ1-4	.	CASSFLSTNEKLFF	TGTGCCAGCAGCTTCCTCTCAACTAATGAAAAACTGTTTTTT
.	TRBV10-1	TRBJ2-7	.	CASSEQRNYEQYF	TGCGCCAGCAGTGAACAACGGAACTACGAGCAGTACTTC
.	TRBV5-1	TRBJ1-4	.	CASRTNEKLFF	TGCGCCAGCAGAACTAATGAAAAACTGTTTTTT
TRBD1	TRBV25-1	TRBJ2-6	once	CASSGTGSRANVLTF	TGTGCCAGCAGTGGGACAGGGTCTAGGGCCAACGTCCTGACTTTC
.	TRBV28	TRBJ2-2	.	CASSLRIHGELFF	TGTGCCAGCAGTTTACGAATTCACGGGGAGCTGTTTTTT
.	TRBV5-1	TRBJ2-7	once	CASSRTEVPYEQYF	TGCGCCAGCAGCAGGACAGAGGTCCCTTACGAGCAGTACTTC
.	TRBV11-2	TRBJ2-5	.	CASRSRISTQYF	TGTGCCAGCAGATCCAGGATTTCGACCCAGTACTTC
.	TRBV5-6	TRBJ2-3	few	CASSLVGAGWFTQYF	TGTGCCAGCAGCTTGGTAGGTGCTGGATGGTTTACGCAGTATTTT
.	TRBV7-9	TRBJ2-7	.	CASSIGGSTLMAYEQYF	TGTGCCAGCAGCATCGGAGGCTCTACCCTTATGGCCTACGAGCAGTACTTC
TRBD2	TRBV5-8	TRBJ2-2	once	CASSGTRFNGELFF	TGTGCCAGCAGCGGGACTAGGTTCAACGGGGAGCTGTTTTTT
.	TRBV7-3	TRBJ2-2	.	CASSLITTGELFF	TGTGCCAGCAGCTTAATTACGACCGGGGAGCTGTTTTTT
TRBD2	TRBV5-5	TRBJ2-1	few	CASSLGLAESYNEQFF	TGTGCCAGCAGCTTGGGACTAGCGGAGTCCTACAATGAGCAGTTCTTC
.	TRBV5-1	TRBJ1-2	.	CASSPDVGGYTF	TGCGCCAGCAGCCCGGATGTGGGTGGCTACACCTTC
.	TRBV2	TRBJ2-1	few	CASSWTESNNEQFF	TGTGCCAGCAGTTGGACAGAATCCAACAATGAGCAGTTCTTC
.	TRBV2	TRBJ2-1	.	CASRGEPSYNEQFF	TGTGCCAGCAGAGGGGAACCCTCCTACAATGAGCAGTTCTTC
TRBD2	TRBV4-1	TRBJ2-2	.	CASSQDPSGLAGADTGELFF	TGCGCCAGCAGCCAAGATCCCTCGGGACTAGCGGGAGCAGACACCGGGGAGCTGTTTTTT
TRBD2	TRBV5-1	TRBJ2-1	.	CASSPIPSSGGDEQFF	TGCGCCAGCAGCCCCATTCCCTCCTCGGGGGGAGATGAGCAGTTCTTC
.	TRBV5-1	TRBJ2-7	.	CASSRGQDLVYEQYF	TGCGCCAGCAGCCGGGGACAAGACCTCGTCTACGAGCAGTACTTC
TRBD2	TRBV5-4	TRBJ2-1	.	CASSLRFRASGHNEQFF	TGTGCCAGCAGCTTGAGATTTAGGGCTAGCGGACACAATGAGCAGTTCTTC
TRBD2	TRBV10-1	TRBJ2-1	few	CASSGGGAYNEQFF	TGCGCCAGCAGTGGGGGGGGTGCCTACAATGAGCAGTTCTTC